This T cell receptor beta chain was identified in a study of siplizumab effects on memory and regulatory T cells. Whole-study findings and limits: Mean Treg-derived proportions of mappable alloreactive CD4+ clones were approximately 69% for siplizumab and 26.9% for controls. Tregs proliferating in siplizumab cultures lacked confirmation of their suppressive function.

In the case of this clone: The antigen remains undetermined.

Assays covered 10^5 or so TCR templates per sample. Some clones are missing from TCRdb's copy, which holds only in-frame ones; the method was immunoSEQ multiplex PCR. The table records tens of thousands of clones, 95% of them present only once. The germline CDR1 and CDR2 sequences are SNHLY and FYNNEI. The CDR3 covers 17 residues. With 0 bases removed from V and 7 bases from J, the gap between germline ends came to 16 bases. This clonotype originated in a human donor in good health. The rearrangement joins TRBV2 to TRBJ2-6; a possible D gene is TRBD2 (6 bases). Sequenced input: CD8+ T cells sorted from blood. In nucleotides, the CDR3 is TGTGCCAGCAGTGAAGCGTCTCTCGTGGGGGGAGCCAACGTCCTGACTTTC. Protein: CASSEASLVGGANVLTF.